Described below is a single TCR beta chain sequence and its context. The antigen remains unidentified. Germline V gene sequence: CDR1 SGHDT, CDR2 YYEEEE. The V gene lost 2 bases and the J gene lost 6 bases, with 6 bases spanning the gap. The CDR3 length is 11 residues. A single record per CDR3 protein comes from TCRdb applying MiXCR to the RT-PCR reads. The sample has 550,000 to 800,000 distinct CDR3 sequences; about 15% are singletons. The sample belongs to a study of response to subunit inactivated influenza vaccine. Study-wide findings and caveats: It was suggested by the authors that few new T cells are recruited by each seasonal influenza vaccination.

Sequenced material: PBMCs from blood, taken 11 to 12 days after vaccination. This TCR came from a man aged 45-60 years who received an inactivated influenza vaccine. The rearrangement uses TRBV5-6 and TRBJ2-7, with unresolved D. The CDR3 is CASSFLSEQYF. The CDR3 nucleotides read TGTGCCAGCAGCTTTCTTTCCGAGCAGTACTTC.